This T cell receptor (beta chain) was profiled in a study of blood T cell repertoires in COVID-19. Study context: Both acute and convalescent COVID-19 samples were obtained from the United States, Italy and Spain. In each case, the material was cDNA or gDNA derived from T cells, B-cell-depleted T cells, or PBMCs.

This table comes from immunoSEQ multiplex PCR, and its TCRdb copy is limited to in-frame clones, with some not included. The sample includes about 350,000 clones, 75% to 90% of them seen just once. CDR3 length: 14 amino acids. CDR1 SGHVS and CDR2 FQNEAQ come from the germline V gene. J gave up 4 bases and V 5 bases, and 6 bases lay outside the gene matches. The sample comprised peripheral blood. This clonotype originated in a woman aged 60 to 75 with COVID-19, enrolled during active disease. The chain employs TRBV7-8 and TRBJ2-3; 7 positions match TRBD2. This chain's CDR3 is CASSTGLPPDTQYF. CDR3 DNA: TGTGCCAGCAGCACGGGACTACCTCCAGATACGCAGTATTTT. The variable domain in full, with the rest retrieved from reference TRBV7-8 and TRBJ2-3, is GAGVSQSPRYKVAKRGQDVALRCDPISGHVSLFWYQQALGQGPEFLTYFQNEAQLDKSGLPSDRFFAERPEGSVSTLKIQRTQQEDSAVYLCASSTGLPPDTQYFGPGTRLTVL.